This TCR beta chain comes out of a study of human T cells and chemical hapten exposure. This clonotype was observed a few times. TCRdb redid the calling of the RACE reads with MiXCR, one entry per CDR3 protein. This sample has some 110,000 distinct CDR3 sequences, with less than 40% found just once. The time point was: patch test 3, about 24 weeks after DPC sensitization. The treatment is: therapeutic diphenylcyclopropenone sensitization with weekly scalp DPC. The starting material was whole blood, obtained in connection with sensitization to the hapten diphenylcyclopropenone (DPC). The sequence was obtained from a man between 35 and 55 years old with alopecia areata. Some clones in this sample may be carry-over from other donors' samples.

CDR3 DNA: TGTGCCAGCTCAGTCGGACAGGGAAGCAATCAGCCCCAGCATTTT. Translating gives CASSVGQGSNQPQHF. J is TRBJ1-5 and V is TRBV18, with 8 bases lining up with TRBD1. From germline, CDR1 is KGHSH and CDR2 LQKENI. The CDR3 has 15 amino acids. Trimming at V came to 5 bases and at J to 1 base, leaving 4 bases not matched to a gene.